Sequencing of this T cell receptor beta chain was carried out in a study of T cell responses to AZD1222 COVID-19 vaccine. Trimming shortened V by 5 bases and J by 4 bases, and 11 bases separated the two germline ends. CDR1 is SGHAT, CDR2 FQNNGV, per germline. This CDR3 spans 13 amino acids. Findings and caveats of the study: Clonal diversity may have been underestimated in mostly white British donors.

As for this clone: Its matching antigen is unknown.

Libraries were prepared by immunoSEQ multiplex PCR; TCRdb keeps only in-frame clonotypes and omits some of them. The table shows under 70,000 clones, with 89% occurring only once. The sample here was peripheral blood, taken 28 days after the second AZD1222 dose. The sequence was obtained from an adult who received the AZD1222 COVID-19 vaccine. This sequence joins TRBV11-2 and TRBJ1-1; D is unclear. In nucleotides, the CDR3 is TGTGCCAGCAGCACCCGACGGGGCACTGAAGCTTTCTTT. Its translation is CASSTRRGTEAFF.